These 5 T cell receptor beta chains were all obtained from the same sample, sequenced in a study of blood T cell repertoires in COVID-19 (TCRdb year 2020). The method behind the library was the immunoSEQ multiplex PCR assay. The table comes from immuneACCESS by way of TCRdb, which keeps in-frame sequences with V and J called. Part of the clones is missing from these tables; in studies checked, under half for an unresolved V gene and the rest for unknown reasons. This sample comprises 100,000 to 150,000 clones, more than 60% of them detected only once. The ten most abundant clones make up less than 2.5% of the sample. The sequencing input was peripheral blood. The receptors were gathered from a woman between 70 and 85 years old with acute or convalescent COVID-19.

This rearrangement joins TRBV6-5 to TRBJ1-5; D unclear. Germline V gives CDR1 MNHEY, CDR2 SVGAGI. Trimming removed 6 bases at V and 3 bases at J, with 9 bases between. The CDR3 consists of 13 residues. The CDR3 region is CASSESFNQPQHF. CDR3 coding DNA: TGTGCCAGCAGCGAGAGCTTCAATCAGCCCCAGCATTTT.

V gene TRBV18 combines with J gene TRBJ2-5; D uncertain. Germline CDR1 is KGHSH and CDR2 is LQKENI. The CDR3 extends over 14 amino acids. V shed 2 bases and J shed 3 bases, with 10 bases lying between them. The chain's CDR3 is CASSPRGQKETQYF. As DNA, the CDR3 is TGTGCCAGCTCACCAAGAGGCCAGAAAGAGACCCAGTACTTC.

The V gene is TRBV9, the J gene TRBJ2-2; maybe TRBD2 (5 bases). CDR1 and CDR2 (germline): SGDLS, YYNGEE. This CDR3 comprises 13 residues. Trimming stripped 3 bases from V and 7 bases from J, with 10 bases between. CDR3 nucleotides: TGTGCCAGCAGCGCGATACGGGGCGGGGAGCTGTTTTTT. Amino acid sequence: CASSAIRGGELFF.

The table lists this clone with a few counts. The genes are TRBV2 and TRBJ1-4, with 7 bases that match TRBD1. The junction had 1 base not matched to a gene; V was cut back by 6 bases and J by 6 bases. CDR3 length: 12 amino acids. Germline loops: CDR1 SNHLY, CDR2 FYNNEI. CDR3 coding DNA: TGTGCCAGCAGCGGGACAGATGAAAAACTGTTTTTT. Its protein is CASSGTDEKLFF.

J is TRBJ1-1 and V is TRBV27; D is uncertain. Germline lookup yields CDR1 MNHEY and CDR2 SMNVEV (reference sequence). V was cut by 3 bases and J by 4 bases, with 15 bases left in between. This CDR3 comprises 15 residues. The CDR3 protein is CASSFNGEVSTEAFF. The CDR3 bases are TGTGCCAGCAGTTTTAACGGGGAGGTTTCCACTGAAGCTTTCTTT.